Listed below are T cell receptor beta chains from one sample, sequenced in a study of long-term antiretroviral therapy in people with HIV. Profiling relied on immunoSEQ multiplex PCR, and the TCRdb table lists in-frame clones only, not all of them. The sample has 25,000 to 30,000 clones; roughly 80% are singletons. The sequenced sample was unsorted PBMCs, obtained 3 years after starting antiretroviral therapy. All receptors come from a man between 40 and 49 years old with HIV. Both conserved end residues are part of each CDR3. D genes are given only for firm matches. Some rows mark clone size as missing; the rest say once, few, many or name a class of expanded clone.

once	TRBD1	TRBJ2-5	TRBV25-1	TGTGCCAGCAGTGAAAGGGACAGGGGAGTGGAGACCCAGTACTTC	CASSERDRGVETQYF
NA	NA	TRBJ2-7	TRBV7-8	TGTGCCAGCAGCTTGGGGGGGACAAACTACGAGCAGTACTTC	CASSLGGTNYEQYF
NA	TRBD2	TRBJ2-5	TRBV7-2	TGTGCCAGCAGCCTCCAGACTAGCGGGGGGGAAGAGACCCAGTACTTC	CASSLQTSGGEETQYF
NA	NA	TRBJ2-2	TRBV5-1	TGCGCCAGCAGCTTGAGCGGTCCCGAACCTGTTACCGGGGAGCTGTTTTTT	CASSLSGPEPVTGELFF
NA	TRBD2	TRBJ2-7	TRBV9	TGTGCCAGCAGCGCGGGGGACTACTCCTACGAGCAGTACTTC	CASSAGDYSYEQYF
NA	NA	TRBJ1-2	TRBV28	TGTGCCAGCAGCCTCGGGATGGCAGGGGTGCCTCAGACCTTC	CASSLGMAGVPQTF
NA	NA	TRBJ2-7	TRBV5-4	TGTGCCAGCAGCTTGGCCTCCTCCGGGAGTGTGGCAGGCGAGCAGTACTTC	CASSLASSGSVAGEQYF
NA	NA	TRBJ1-6	TRBV2	TGTGCCAGCAGTGATGTCGGAGGGAGCTCCTATAATTCACCCCTCCACTTT	CASSDVGGSSYNSPLHF
NA	TRBD2	TRBJ2-3	TRBV11-2	TGTGCCAGCAGCTTAATGAGCGGGGGTAGCACAGATACGCAGTATTTT	CASSLMSGGSTDTQYF
NA	TRBD1	TRBJ2-5	TRBV18	TGTGCCAGCTCAATCGCCATTAACAGGGGGCGATCCTCCCAAGAGACCCAGTACTTC	CASSIAINRGRSSQETQYF
NA	NA	TRBJ2-7	TRBV5-1	TGCGCCAGCAGCACGGAGGGCCCCACGGGACTTTACGAGCAGTACTTC	CASSTEGPTGLYEQYF
NA	TRBD2	TRBJ2-5	TRBV5-4	TGTGCCAGCAGCTTCCGACTAGCGGGTACGTACCAAGAGACCCAGTACTTC	CASSFRLAGTYQETQYF
NA	TRBD1	TRBJ1-6	TRBV11-2	TGTGCCAGCAGTACAGGGGTTGTCGGGTCACCCCTCCACTTT	CASSTGVVGSPLHF
NA	NA	TRBJ2-3	TRBV7-8	TGTGCCAGCAGCTTTAGGGAGAGCCTGAGGCCAGATACGCAGTATTTT	CASSFRESLRPDTQYF
medium-sized	NA	TRBJ1-5	TRBV28	TGTGCCAACAAGGGGCAGGGAGATCAGCCCCAGCATTTT	CANKGQGDQPQHF
NA	TRBD2	TRBJ2-7	TRBV28	TGTGCCAGCTGGGGGACTAGCGGGAGGGCCACTGGGTGTGCCTACGAGCAGTACTTC	CASWGTSGRATGCAYEQYF
NA	TRBD2	TRBJ2-7	TRBV5-6	TGTGCCAGCAGCTGCCCGGGACTAGCGGTCGGTTGCGAGCAGTACTTC	CASSCPGLAVGCEQYF
once	NA	TRBJ2-1	TRBV30	TGTGCCTGGAGTGTAGACAATGAGCAGTTCTTC	CAWSVDNEQFF
NA	NA	TRBJ2-1	TRBV27	TGTGCCAGCAGGACGTACGAAACCTCTCGCAATGAGCAGTTCTTC	CASRTYETSRNEQFF
NA	NA	TRBJ2-7	TRBV10-3	TGTGTCATCGGATCGGGGGATTACGAGCAGTACTTC	CVIGSGDYEQYF
few	NA	TRBJ1-2	TRBV7-9	TGTGCCAGCAGCTTAGATTCCCCGTATGGCTACACCTTC	CASSLDSPYGYTF
NA	TRBD1	TRBJ2-7	TRBV6-1	TGTGCCAGCACTGGGGTGGGGACAGGGGCCTACGAGCAGTACTTC	CASTGVGTGAYEQYF
NA	NA	TRBJ2-7	TRBV14	TGTGCCAGCAGCCAAGGGAGGCTAGCTAAGACGTACGAGCAGTACTTC	CASSQGRLAKTYEQYF
NA	NA	TRBJ2-3	TRBV5-1	TGCGCCAGCAGTTACCAGGAGGTCGGAACAGATACGCAGTATTTT	CASSYQEVGTDTQYF
few	NA	TRBJ1-1	TRBV18	TGTGCCAGCTTGGGACGAAGGAACACTGAAGCTTTCTTT	CASLGRRNTEAFF
NA	NA	TRBJ1-4	TRBV6-5	TGTGCCAGCAGTTGGGGCAGGACTAATGAAAAACTGTTTTTT	CASSWGRTNEKLFF
NA	NA	TRBJ2-3	TRBV28	TGTGCCAGCACCTATTCGGGTGGCCAGCCGATCGCTAGCACAGATACGCAGTATTTT	CASTYSGGQPIASTDTQYF
NA	TRBD2	TRBJ2-1	TRBV7-9	TGTGCCAGCAGCTTGACTAGCGGGGGGTCTCTCGCCTACAATGAGCAGTTCTTC	CASSLTSGGSLAYNEQFF
NA	TRBD1	TRBJ2-7	TRBV27	TGTGCCAGCAGTTTAAGGGACAGGGATTCCTACGAGCAGTACTTC	CASSLRDRDSYEQYF
NA	NA	TRBJ1-5	TRBV7-9	TGTGCCAGCGGGCAGCCCCAGCATTTT	CASGQPQHF
NA	NA	TRBJ2-7	TRBV4-2	TGTGCCAGCAGCCAGGGGACGGCAAGCTACGAGCAGTACTTC	CASSQGTASYEQYF
NA	NA	TRBJ1-2	TRBV15	TGTGCCACCAGCAGAGATCTCTTGATAGGGGACTATGGCTACACCTTC	CATSRDLLIGDYGYTF
NA	NA	TRBJ2-7	TRBV11-2	TGTGCCAGCAGCCCCGACACCTACGAGCAGTACTTC	CASSPDTYEQYF
NA	NA	TRBJ1-1	TRBV28	TGTGCCAGCAGTTTAAGGCAGAACACTGAAGCTTTCTTT	CASSLRQNTEAFF
NA	NA	TRBJ1-6	TRBV21-1	TGTGCCAGCAGCAAAGTCGAACGACAGGGGAAGGTAAGGTCACCCCTCCACTTT	CASSKVERQGKVRSPLHF
NA	TRBD2	TRBJ2-1	TRBV30	TGTGCCTGGGCGGGACTAGCGGAGTACAATGAGCAGTTCTTC	CAWAGLAEYNEQFF
few	NA	TRBJ1-4	TRBV11-2	TGTGCCAGCAGCTCCTTAAGGACAGTTCGGGAAAAACTGTTTTTT	CASSSLRTVREKLFF
NA	NA	TRBJ2-3	TRBV5-1	TGCGCCAGCAGCTCCCCGCGGGTCGGCACAGATACGCAGTATTTT	CASSSPRVGTDTQYF
NA	NA	TRBJ2-7	TRBV5-1	TGCGCCAGCAGCGAGGGACAAGTCTACGAGCAGTACTTC	CASSEGQVYEQYF
NA	NA	TRBJ2-2	TRBV5-1	TGCGCCAGCAGCGTAGGGACAATAGCTAGCGGGGAGCTGTTTTTT	CASSVGTIASGELFF
NA	NA	TRBJ2-3	TRBV10-1	TGCGCCGGGGGAGGCACAGATACGCAGTATTTT	CAGGGTDTQYF
once	TRBD2	TRBJ2-5	TRBV27	TGTGCCAGCAGTTTATTGGGGGGGGGCCAAGAGACCCAGTACTTC	CASSLLGGGQETQYF
NA	NA	TRBJ1-5	TRBV7-8	TGTGCCAGCACTTCCTGGGGAGGCAATCAGCCCCAGCATTTT	CASTSWGGNQPQHF
NA	NA	TRBJ2-6	TRBV6-5	TGTGCCAGCAGCCTCCCTGGGGCCAACGTCCTGACTTTC	CASSLPGANVLTF
NA	TRBD1	TRBJ2-7	TRBV18	TGTGCCAGCTCACCACCCCCAGGGGGCTACGAGCAGTACTTC	CASSPPPGGYEQYF
NA	TRBD1	TRBJ1-2	TRBV6-5	TGTGCCAGCAGTCAAGGACAGGGGAGTTATGGCTACACCTTC	CASSQGQGSYGYTF
NA	TRBD1	TRBJ1-2	TRBV9	TGTGCCAGCAGCGTCCAGACAGGGACGGGCTATGGCTACACCTTC	CASSVQTGTGYGYTF
NA	NA	TRBJ2-2	TRBV7-2	TGTGCCAGCAGCTTACTGGGGGCCTGGGAGCTGTTTTTT	CASSLLGAWELFF
NA	NA	TRBJ1-3	TRBV18	TGTGCCAGCTCACCCCCAGGCCTCTCTGGAAACACCATATATTTT	CASSPPGLSGNTIYF